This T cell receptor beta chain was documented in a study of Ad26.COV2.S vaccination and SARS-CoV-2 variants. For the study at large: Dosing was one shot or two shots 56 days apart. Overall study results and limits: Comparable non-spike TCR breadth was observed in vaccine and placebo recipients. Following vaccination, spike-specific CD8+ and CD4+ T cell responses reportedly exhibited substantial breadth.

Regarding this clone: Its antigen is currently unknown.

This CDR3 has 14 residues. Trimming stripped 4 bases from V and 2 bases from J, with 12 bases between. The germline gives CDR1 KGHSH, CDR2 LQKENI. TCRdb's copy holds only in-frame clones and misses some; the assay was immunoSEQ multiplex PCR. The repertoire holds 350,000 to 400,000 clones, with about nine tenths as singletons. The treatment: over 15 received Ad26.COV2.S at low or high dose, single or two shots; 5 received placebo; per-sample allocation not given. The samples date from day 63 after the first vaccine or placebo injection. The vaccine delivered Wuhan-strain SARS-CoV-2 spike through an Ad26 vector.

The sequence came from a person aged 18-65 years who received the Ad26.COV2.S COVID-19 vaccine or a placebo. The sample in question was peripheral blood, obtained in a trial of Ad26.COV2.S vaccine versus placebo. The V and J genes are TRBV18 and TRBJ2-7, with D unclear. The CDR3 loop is CASSRLDDPYEQYF. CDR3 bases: TGTGCCAGCTCACGATTAGACGACCCCTACGAGCAGTACTTC.